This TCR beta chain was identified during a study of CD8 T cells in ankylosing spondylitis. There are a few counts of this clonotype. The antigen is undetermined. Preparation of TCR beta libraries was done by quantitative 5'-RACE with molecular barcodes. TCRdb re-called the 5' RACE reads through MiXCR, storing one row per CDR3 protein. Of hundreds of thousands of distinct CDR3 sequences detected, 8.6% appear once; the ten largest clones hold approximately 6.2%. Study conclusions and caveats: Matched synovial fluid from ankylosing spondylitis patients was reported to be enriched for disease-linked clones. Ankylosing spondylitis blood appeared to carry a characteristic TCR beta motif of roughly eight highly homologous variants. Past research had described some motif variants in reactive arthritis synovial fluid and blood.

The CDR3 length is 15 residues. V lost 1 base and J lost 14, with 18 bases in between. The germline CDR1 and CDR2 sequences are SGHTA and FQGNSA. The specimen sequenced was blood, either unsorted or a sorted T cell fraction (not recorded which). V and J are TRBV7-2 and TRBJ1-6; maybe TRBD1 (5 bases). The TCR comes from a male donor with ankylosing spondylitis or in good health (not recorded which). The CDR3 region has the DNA TGTGCCAGCAGCTTAGGGCTCGGGGACGCCCGCGCCCTCCACTTT. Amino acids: CASSLGLGDARALHF.